The 21 T cell receptor beta chains below all came from one sample that was sequenced in a study of T cells after yellow fever vaccination. TCRdb used MiXCR to reprocess the 5' RACE reads, holding one entry per CDR3 protein. The sample holds 150,000 to 200,000 distinct CDR3 sequences, roughly 6.2% seen once. The starting material was CD4+ T cells sorted from PBMCs, obtained on the day of the first yellow fever vaccination. Every receptor here comes from a man aged 18 to 35 who received the YFV17D yellow fever vaccine.

In its sample, this clonotype was seen many times. The chain is built from TRBV19 and TRBJ1-5; D is possibly TRBD1 (5 bases). The CDR3 sequence is 13 residues long. The V gene lost 7 bases and the J gene lost 5 bases, with 12 bases spanning the gap. The V gene's germline CDR1 is LNHDA and CDR2 SQIVND (reference sequence). CDR3 bases: TGTGCCAGTATGGGGACGGGAGATCAGCCCCAGCATTTT. Amino acids: CASMGTGDQPQHF.

This clonotype was seen only a few times. The chain employs TRBV9 and TRBJ2-1, with D uncertain. The V and J ends lost 0 bases and 10 bases respectively, with 11 bases between them. Germline CDR1 reads SGDLS; CDR2 reads YYNGEE. CDR3 length equals 13 residues. The CDR3 here is CASSVARAGEQFF. CDR3 nucleotides: TGTGCCAGCAGCGTAGCAAGGGCTGGAGAGCAGTTCTTC.

This clonotype was recorded at least ten times. This chain uses TRBV6-8 with TRBJ2-7; TRBD2 matches at 10 bases. The CDR3 extends over 17 amino acids. The germline V gene encodes CDR1 MNHGY and CDR2 SAAAGT. V lost 0 bases, J lost 4 bases, and 9 bases stayed unmatched. CDR3 sequence (DNA): TGTGCCAGCAGTTACTCGAGGGGACTAGCGCTTATGTACGAGCAGTACGTC. It codes for CASSYSRGLALMYEQYV.

This clonotype has only one observation. The CDR3 DNA sequence: TGTGCCAGCAGCGTAGGGACTCGAGAGACCCAGTACTTC. Residues: CASSVGTRETQYF. The chain links TRBV9 to TRBJ2-5; TRBD2 might be the D (5 bases). CDR1 and CDR2 (germline): SGDLS, YYNGEE. The germline V and J ends were trimmed by 0 bases and 4 bases, with 7 bases remaining between them. This CDR3 has 13 amino acids.

This clonotype occurred many times. The V gene is TRBV20-1, the J gene TRBJ2-5; TRBD2 matches at 7 bases. The CDR3 extends over 14 amino acids. Germline loops: CDR1 DFQATT, CDR2 SNEGSKA (reference sequence). V trimming: 3 bases; J trimming: 4 bases; junction bases outside the gene matches: 8. This chain's CDR3 is CSARISGLRETQYF. The CDR3, as DNA: TGCAGTGCTAGGATTAGCGGGCTGCGAGAGACCCAGTACTTC.

Ten or more counts support this clonotype. The chain combines TRBV6-1 with TRBJ1-5; D is unresolved. Trimming took off 3 bases at V and 2 bases at J, with 8 bases between the two ends. CDR1 MNHNS and CDR2 SASEGT come from the germline V gene. CDR3 length: 14 residues. CDR3 DNA: TGTGCCAGCAGTGAGGCTAGTGGCAATCAGCCCCAGCATTTT. Its translation is CASSEASGNQPQHF.

This clonotype was counted ten times or more. The V call is TRBV5-6, the J call TRBJ2-7; no clear D gene. With 1 base removed from V and 4 bases from J, the gap between germline ends came to 6 bases. CDR1 is SGHDT and CDR2 is YYEEEE in the germline V gene. The CDR3 is 12 residues long. The DNA for the CDR3 is TGTGCCAGCAGCTTGTGGTCGTACGAGCAGTACGTC. Protein product: CASSLWSYEQYV.

The rearrangement links TRBV7-2 to TRBJ2-5; D is perhaps TRBD2 (5 bases). Germline CDR1 reads SGHTA; CDR2 reads FQGNSA. The CDR3 is 16 amino acids. V was cut by 6 bases and J by 4 bases, with 21 bases left in between. As DNA, the CDR3 is TGTGCCAGCAGACTACACGGCGGACTTACTCTAGAGACCCAGTACTTC. Protein: CASRLHGGLTLETQYF.

In its sample, this clonotype was seen many times. The chain uses TRBV5-6 and TRBJ2-7; no firm D call. From germline, CDR1 is SGHDT and CDR2 YYEEEE. Deletions cut 1 base from V and 2 bases from J, with 10 bases between. CDR3 length: 14 residues. This CDR3 reads CASSLSGRPYEQYV. CDR3 nucleotides: TGTGCCAGCAGCTTGTCCGGGCGCCCCTACGAGCAGTACGTC.

In this sample, this clonotype turned up many times. The chain joins TRBV6-4 to TRBJ2-2, with TRBD2 as a possible D gene (5 bases). The CDR3 contains 14 residues. Germline assignment: CDR1 MRHNA and CDR2 SNTAGT. Trimming removed 6 bases at V and 4 bases at J, with 12 bases between. This CDR3 is CASSAGPGTGELFF. CDR3 in DNA: TGTGCCAGCAGCGCGGGCCCCGGCACCGGGGAGCTGTTTTTT.

This clonotype was counted ten times or more. The rearrangement uses TRBV6-5 and TRBJ2-2; TRBD1 agrees at 7 bases. Trimming removed 6 bases from V and 3 bases from J; junction bases left unmatched: 4. The CDR3 is 14 residues long. Germline lookup yields CDR1 MNHEY and CDR2 SVGAGI. The CDR3 reads CASSVGTDTGELFF. The CDR3 DNA reads as TGTGCCAGCAGCGTTGGGACAGACACCGGGGAGCTGTTTTTT.

This clonotype has at least ten counts. The chain carries TRBV20-1 and TRBJ2-2, with D perhaps TRBD1 or TRBD2 (5 bases each). V lost 0 bases to trimming and J lost 6 bases, with 14 bases between them. This CDR3 spans 15 amino acids. Per germline, CDR1 DFQATT and CDR2 SNEGSKA (reference sequence). As DNA, the CDR3 is TGCAGTGCTAGAGATTCTAGGCAGGGAGCCGGGGAGCTGTTTTTT. Its translation: CSARDSRQGAGELFF.

The V call is TRBV6-5, the J call TRBJ1-1; D gene uncertain. This CDR3 is 14 amino acids long. Trimming took off 0 bases at V and 7 bases at J, with 12 bases between the two ends. The germline CDR1 and CDR2 sequences are MNHEY and SVGAGI. CDR3 in DNA: TGTGCCAGCAGTTACTCGATTCAGGATGATGAAGCTTTCTTT. This gives the protein CASSYSIQDDEAFF.

This clonotype was observed many times. The chain couples TRBV3-1 to TRBJ2-1; 7 bases are a match to TRBD2. Germline V gene data show CDR1 as LGHDT and CDR2 as YNNKEL (reference sequence). The CDR3 extends over 15 amino acids. Losses at the gene ends were 4 bases for V and 0 bases for J; bases not matched to a gene: 3. CDR3 sequence reads: CASSPSGRSYNEQFF. The DNA for the CDR3 is TGTGCCAGCAGCCCTAGCGGACGCTCCTACAATGAGCAGTTCTTC.

At least ten counts were recorded for this clonotype. V usage is TRBV7-2 and J usage is TRBJ2-7; tentative D call: TRBD2 (6 bases). Trimming stripped 1 base from V and 5 bases from J, with 9 bases between. The CDR3 loop spans 13 amino acids. Looked up from germline, CDR1 is SGHTA and CDR2 is FQGNSA. The CDR3 bases are TGTGCCAGCAGCTTAGGAGGCGGGGACGAGCAGTACTTC. Translating gives CASSLGGGDEQYF.

This clonotype was detected only a few times. The gene calls are TRBV5-1 and TRBJ2-3; 7 nucleotides agree with TRBD1. CDR3 length: 15 residues. The germline V gene encodes CDR1 SGHRS and CDR2 YFSETQ. V lost 2 bases to trimming and J lost 2 bases; unmatched junction nucleotides: 5. The CDR3 reads CASSFGTALTDTQYF. In DNA, the CDR3 is TGCGCCAGCAGCTTCGGGACAGCCCTCACAGATACGCAGTATTTT.

This clonotype was observed many times. The chain uses TRBV20-1 and TRBJ2-7; 8 bases match TRBD1. CDR3 length: 14 amino acids. Germline CDR1 reads DFQATT; CDR2 reads SNEGSKA (reference sequence). The junction had 9 bases not matched to a gene; V was cut back by 5 bases and J by 3 bases. CDR3 sequence: CSARDHRGDYEQYV. The CDR3 region has the DNA TGCAGTGCTCGGGACCACAGGGGGGACTACGAGCAGTACGTC.

This clonotype was observed a few times. The V and J genes are TRBV2 and TRBJ2-4; D unresolved. With 4 bases removed from V and 0 bases from J, the gap between germline ends came to 10 bases. Germline CDR1 SNHLY, CDR2 FYNNEI. The CDR3 loop spans 15 amino acids. The CDR3 coding sequence is TGTGCCAGCAGTGGGCCGGAGATAGCCAAAAACATTCAGTACTTC. It specifies CASSGPEIAKNIQYF.

This clonotype occurred many times. This rearrangement joins TRBV7-9 to TRBJ2-2; 8 positions match TRBD1. CDR1 and CDR2 from the germline V gene are SEHNR and FQNEAQ (reference sequence). The trim removed 6 bases at V and 1 base at J, leaving 7 bases unmatched. The CDR3 has 16 residues. CDR3: CASRSRDRRNTGELFF. CDR3 nucleotide sequence: TGTGCCAGCAGATCCCGGGACAGGCGGAACACCGGGGAGCTGTTTTTT.

This clonotype was seen a few times. This chain joins TRBV7-2 and TRBJ2-2; D perhaps matches TRBD1 (6 bases). CDR1 and CDR2 (germline): SGHTA, FQGNSA. The CDR3 spans 16 residues. With 4 bases removed from V and 2 bases from J, the gap between germline ends came to 14 bases. The CDR3: CASSSGVGANTGELFF. The CDR3, as DNA: TGTGCCAGCAGCTCAGGAGTGGGGGCAAACACCGGGGAGCTGTTTTTT.

The chain is built from TRBV20-1 and TRBJ2-5; perhaps TRBD2 as D (6 bases). V shed 2 bases and J shed 3 bases, with 16 bases lying between them. From germline, CDR1 is DFQATT and CDR2 SNEGSKA (reference sequence). The CDR3 extends over 15 amino acids. The CDR3 is CSARRAAGREETQYF. CDR3 DNA: TGCAGTGCTAGAAGAGCTGCGGGGCGGGAAGAGACCCAGTACTTC.